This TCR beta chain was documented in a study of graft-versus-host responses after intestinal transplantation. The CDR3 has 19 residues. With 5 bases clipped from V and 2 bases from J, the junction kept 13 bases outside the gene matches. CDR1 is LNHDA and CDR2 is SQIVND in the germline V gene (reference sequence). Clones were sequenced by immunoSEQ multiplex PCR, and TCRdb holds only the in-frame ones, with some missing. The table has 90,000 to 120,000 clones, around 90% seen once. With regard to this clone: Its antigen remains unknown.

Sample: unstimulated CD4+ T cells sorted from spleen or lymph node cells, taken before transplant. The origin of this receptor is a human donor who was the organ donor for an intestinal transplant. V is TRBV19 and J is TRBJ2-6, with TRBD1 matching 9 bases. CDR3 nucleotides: TGTGCCAGTAGTCCGGGGACAGGGATTCTAACGGCTGGGGCCAACGTCCTGACTTTC. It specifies CASSPGTGILTAGANVLTF.